This T cell receptor (beta chain) comes out of a study of blood T cells in healthy people across ages (dated by TCRdb to about 2015). Looking at the study overall: In model experiments, template switching captured about one uniquely barcoded TCR beta cDNA molecule for every two T cells. Age-related changes in TCR beta repertoire diversity were measured in the study by deep sequencing normalized with unique cDNA molecular identifiers. Donors were grouped into four age groups: young (average approximately 16 years), middle-aged (around 39), aged (around 60) and long-lived (just over 80). The study analyzed two additional independent replicas of 1 million unique cDNA reads from the same blood draw for two donors, one aged 18 to 29 and one aged 80 or older. Study-level results and caveats: Estimates of total diversity from one million sequenced T cells were regarded as lower bounds and underestimates. Observed TCR beta diversity per million T cells fell roughly linearly with age, and a significant reduction was already apparent by age around 39. Since profiling was done on bulk unsorted PBMCs, naive and antigen-experienced compartments could not be conclusively compared. Compared with the aged group, the long-lived group had more naive CD4+ T cells, fewer expanded clones and increased TCR diversity, a pattern suggesting age selection. Because the CMV infection status of the donors was unknown, age-related changes in expanded clonotypes may potentially have been confounded. The percentage of naive T cells measured by flow cytometry correlated strongly with observed TCR beta diversity.

Systemically healthy Caucasian individuals from Russia, 39 in total and aged about 6 to 100 years, were included as donors. Approximately 10 milliliters of peripheral blood were collected from each donor into EDTA-treated Vacutainer tubes. Ficoll-Paque density-gradient centrifugation was used to isolate PBMCs, with at least 6 million per sample. Total RNA was extracted from PBMCs with Trizol reagent, with at least 5.5 micrograms obtained per sample. For every donor, flow cytometry on a PBMC aliquot measured the percentage of naive CD45RAhigh/CD27high T cells. The library came from 5' RACE. Sequencer: Illumina HiSeq 2500. A second PCR of 7 to 11 cycles was run with a J-beta primer mix and a sample-barcoded 5' primer. Each TCR beta cDNA molecule received a unique molecular identifier from a template-switch 5' adaptor carrying 12 random nucleotides. At least 2.5 million CDR3-containing paired-end reads were obtained from each sample. First-strand cDNA was synthesized from all RNA with the Mint cDNA synthesis kit, primed by a TRBC-specific oligonucleotide. After uracil-DNA glycosylase treatment, a first 18-cycle PCR used universal primers M1SS and BC2_uni_R on all cDNA. The original pipeline was this. For normalization, 1 million high-quality reads were randomly selected from each sample, with every read carrying a distinct molecular identifier. Instead of being binned into consensus sequences, reads with shared molecular identifiers were discarded. MiTCR, set to a Q25 quality threshold and the strictest error-elimination algorithm, was used for CDR3 identification, clonotype clustering and error correction. Lower-bound total TCR beta diversity was estimated with a nonparametric unseen species model using Euler transformation. TCRdb trimmed public reads at Q25 via fastp, called clones via MiXCR and kept in-frame beta chains. CDR3 protein duplicates are merged, each entry listing the most common genes and DNA. These V and J calls rely on TCRdb rather than the paper's analysis. In this sample the table shows more than 900,000 distinct CDR3 sequences, roughly 28% of which occur a single time. Of the sample, 10% is held by the ten largest clones.

This clonotype was found a few times. This clone's antigen is unknown. Base quality data are lacking; no much larger clone is found one base away. The germline V gene provides CDR1 SQVTM and CDR2 ANQGSEA. Trimming at the junction amounts to 4 bases on V and 1 base on J, and the germline ends lie 11 bases apart. The CDR3 has 14 amino acids, counting the end cysteine and phenylalanine. Only CDR3 DNA is held: 42 bases, read in frame from base 1. This sample was also put to use in a study of T cells of mothers and their children. The second source states: Donors were nine systemically healthy Caucasian individuals: three mothers and their six children. cDNA synthesis consumed the entire amount of extracted RNA, loaded at 1.5 ug RNA in each 15 ul reaction. Sample barcodes and 2-4 random nucleotides were added via the M1S primer in the second PCR. More than 9.5 million TCR beta CDR3 reads were obtained from each mother, and some 3.3 million reads were obtained from each child. TCR recombination output is similarly shaped by thymic selection in related and unrelated pairs, with a minor effect exerted by inherited differences. Related mother-child pairs always showed normalized repertoire overlap that was slightly higher than in unrelated mother-child pairs, though the difference was never significant. No persistent microchimeric T cell clones were detected, at a sensitivity of about 100 clones per million clonotypes. To look for features that set related mother-child pairs apart from unrelated individuals, the researchers ran deep NGS to compare the TCR beta repertoires of mothers and children. Mothers averaged roughly 40 +/- 4 years of age and children averaged 11 +/- 4 years. After adapter ligation was performed with NEBNext reagents, the libraries were sequenced on an Illumina HiSeq 2000 with 100+100 nt paired-end reads. To prevent cross-contamination, the mother and child libraries were prepared a month apart and were sequenced in separate runs. For each donor, somewhere between roughly 450,000 and 2,000,000 distinct TCR beta clonotypes were identified. Naive TCR beta clonotypes were estimated from low-frequency clonotypes matched to each donor's FACS-determined naive share, without sorting.

The sequence was collected from a woman aged 40 to 50 in good health. Recombination linked TRBV29-1 to TRBJ1-5, and possibly TRBD1, on 6 matching bases. The sequencing input was blood. The CDR3 in this case is CSVGPQGSNQPQHF. The nucleotide sequence reads as follows: TGCAGCGTTGGTCCCCAGGGGAGCAATCAGCCCCAGCATTTT.